The present T cell receptor beta chain was sequenced within a study of early T cells in non-severe SARS-CoV-2 infection. In its sample, this clonotype was seen many times. Attachment of unique molecular identifiers to individual cDNA molecules was performed. One entry per CDR3 protein results from TCRdb running MiXCR on the 5' RACE reads. The data hold 60,000 to 75,000 distinct CDR3 sequences, with 10% to 15% observed a single time. Germline loops: CDR1 SQVTM, CDR2 ANQGSEA. The CDR3 runs to 12 residues. The V gene lost 2 bases and the J gene lost 4 bases, with 8 bases spanning the gap. The chain carries TRBV29-1 and TRBJ2-5; no firm D call. The clonotype originates from an adult who was a healthcare worker with PCR-confirmed SARS-CoV-2 infection or an uninfected control (not recorded which). The specimen was whole blood. The chain's CDR3 is CSVELTLETQYF. The CDR3 DNA reads TGCAGCGTTGAACTGACTTTAGAGACCCAGTACTTC.